The rows below give T cell receptor beta chains drawn from one sample of a study of blood T cell repertoires in COVID-19. TCRdb keeps only in-frame clones here, not all; method: immunoSEQ multiplex PCR. The table records around 16,000 clones, roughly three quarters of them present only once. Sequencing was carried out using peripheral blood. All receptors come from a man aged 70 or older with active or convalescent COVID-19. Both conserved end residues are part of each CDR3.

cdr3_length	v_call	j_call	cdr3_aa
15	TRBV3-1/TRBV3-2	TRBJ2-7	CASSQGPSGSYEQYF
15	TRBV27	TRBJ2-6	CATATGNSGANVLTF
17	TRBV5-1	TRBJ2-3	CASSLAARSGVTDTQYF
16	TRBV21-1	TRBJ2-5	CASSGAGASGQETQYF
13	TRBV10-3	TRBJ2-2	CAISGQNTGELFF
14	TRBV5-1	TRBJ1-1	CASSLAGTGTEAFF
13	TRBV28	TRBJ1-2	CASSLGQSYGYTF
15	TRBV6-6	TRBJ1-1	CASSLAGEGDTEAFF
16	TRBV2	TRBJ2-3	CASSEGGRGGTDTQYF
12	TRBV29-1	TRBJ1-2	CSVEAGDRGYTF
17	TRBV5-1	TRBJ2-7	CASSLVGAGAADYEQYF
14	TRBV5-1	TRBJ2-3	CASSEGLYFDTQYF
13	TRBV10-2	TRBJ1-1	CASSESGGTEAFF
15	TRBV5-4	TRBJ2-7	CASSFEGVKSYEQYF
16	TRBV24-1	TRBJ1-4	CATSDPRGSTNEKLFF
15	TRBV19	TRBJ2-2	CASSTRTRNTGELFF
15	TRBV4-3	TRBJ2-1	CASSQRAGVYNEQFF
10	TRBV6-2/TRBV6-3	TRBJ2-3	CASSSTTQYF
15	TRBV19	TRBJ1-1	CASSEWGQVNTEAFF
15	TRBV15	TRBJ2-2	CATRTSGGLIGELFF
15	TRBV9	TRBJ2-3	CASSYSGGGTDTQYF
14	TRBV5-1	TRBJ2-5	CASSLGGVQETQYF
18	TRBV6-1	TRBJ2-1	CASSEALASPLYHNEQFF
16	TRBV6-2/TRBV6-3	TRBJ2-6	CASSYDRGYGANVLTF
15	TRBV5-6	TRBJ1-1	CASSFILGGNTEAFF
15	TRBV28	TRBJ2-7	CASSKGVKSAPEQYF
12	TRBV10-3	TRBJ2-7	CAISGSSYEQYF
16	TRBV5-8	TRBJ2-2	CASSDRQRLNTGELFF
14	TRBV7-9	TRBJ1-1	CASSLDGENTEAFF
15	TRBV10-3	TRBJ2-3	CAISPTPGGTDTQYF
14	TRBV15	TRBJ2-7	CATSSRLNAYEQYF
13	TRBV3-1/TRBV3-2	TRBJ2-5	CASSQAGVETQYF
12	TRBV15	TRBJ2-7	CATSRDRNEQYF
16	TRBV7-9	TRBJ1-6	CASSYSGDRVGSPLHF
15	TRBV19	TRBJ2-5	CASSPGWANQETQYF